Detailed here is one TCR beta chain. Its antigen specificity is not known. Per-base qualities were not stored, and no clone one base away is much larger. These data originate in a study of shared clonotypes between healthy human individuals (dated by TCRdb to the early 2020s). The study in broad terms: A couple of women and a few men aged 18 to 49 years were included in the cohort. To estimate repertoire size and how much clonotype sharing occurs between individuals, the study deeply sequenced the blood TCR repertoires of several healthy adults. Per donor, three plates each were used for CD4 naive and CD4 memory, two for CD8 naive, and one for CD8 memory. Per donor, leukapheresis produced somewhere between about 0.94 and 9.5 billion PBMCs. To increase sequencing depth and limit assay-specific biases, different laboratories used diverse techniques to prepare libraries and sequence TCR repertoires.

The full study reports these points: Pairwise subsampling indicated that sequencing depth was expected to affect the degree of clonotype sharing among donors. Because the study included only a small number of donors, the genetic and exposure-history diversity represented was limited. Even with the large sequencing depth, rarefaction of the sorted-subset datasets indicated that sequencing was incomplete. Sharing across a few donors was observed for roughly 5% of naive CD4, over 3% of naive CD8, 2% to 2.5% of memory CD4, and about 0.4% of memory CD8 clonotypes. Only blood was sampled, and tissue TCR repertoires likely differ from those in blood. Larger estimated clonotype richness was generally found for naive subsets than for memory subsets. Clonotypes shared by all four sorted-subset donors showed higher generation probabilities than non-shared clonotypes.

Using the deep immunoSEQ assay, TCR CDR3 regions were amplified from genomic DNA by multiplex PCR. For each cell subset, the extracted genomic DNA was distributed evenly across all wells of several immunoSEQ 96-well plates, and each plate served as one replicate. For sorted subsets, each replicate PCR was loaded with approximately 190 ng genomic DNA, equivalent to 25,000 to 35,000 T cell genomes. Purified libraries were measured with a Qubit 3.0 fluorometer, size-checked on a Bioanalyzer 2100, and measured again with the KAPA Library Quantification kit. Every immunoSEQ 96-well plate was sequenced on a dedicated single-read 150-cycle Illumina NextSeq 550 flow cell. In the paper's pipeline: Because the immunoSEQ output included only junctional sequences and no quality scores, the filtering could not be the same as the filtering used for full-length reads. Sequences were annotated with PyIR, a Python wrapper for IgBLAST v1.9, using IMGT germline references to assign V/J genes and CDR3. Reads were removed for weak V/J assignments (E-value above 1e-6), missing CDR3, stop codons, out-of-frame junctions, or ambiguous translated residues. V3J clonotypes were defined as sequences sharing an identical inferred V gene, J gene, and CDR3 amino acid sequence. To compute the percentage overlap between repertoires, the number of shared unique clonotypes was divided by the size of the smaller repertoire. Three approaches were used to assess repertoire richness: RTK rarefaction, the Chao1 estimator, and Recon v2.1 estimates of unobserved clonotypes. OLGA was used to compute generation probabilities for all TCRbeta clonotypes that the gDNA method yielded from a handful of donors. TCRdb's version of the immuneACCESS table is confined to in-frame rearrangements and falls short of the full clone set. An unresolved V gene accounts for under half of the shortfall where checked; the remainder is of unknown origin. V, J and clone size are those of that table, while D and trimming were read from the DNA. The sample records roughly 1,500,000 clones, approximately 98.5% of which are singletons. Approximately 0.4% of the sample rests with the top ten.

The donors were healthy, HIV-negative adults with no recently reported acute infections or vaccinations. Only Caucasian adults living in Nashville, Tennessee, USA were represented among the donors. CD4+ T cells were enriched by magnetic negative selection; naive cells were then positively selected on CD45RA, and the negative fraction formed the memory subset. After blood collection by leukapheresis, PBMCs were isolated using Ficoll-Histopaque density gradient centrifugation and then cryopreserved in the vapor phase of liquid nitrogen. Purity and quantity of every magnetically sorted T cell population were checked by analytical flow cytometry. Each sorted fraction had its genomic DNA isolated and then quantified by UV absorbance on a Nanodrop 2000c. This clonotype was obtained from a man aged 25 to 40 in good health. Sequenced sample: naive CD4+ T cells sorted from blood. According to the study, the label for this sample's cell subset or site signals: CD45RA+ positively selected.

CDR3 sequence: CASSSPGEAFF. The DNA sequence is given as TGTGCCAGCAGCTCCCCGGGTGAAGCTTTCTTT. The receptor chain draws on TRBV5-5 and TRBJ1-1; a confident D gene designation cannot be given. Inclusive of the bounding cysteine and phenylalanine, the CDR3 is 11 residues long. The entry retains the CDR3 DNA only, 33 bases that are in frame from base 1. From a lookup of the germline V gene (reference sequence), CDR1 and CDR2 are SGHKS and YYEKEE. Relative to germline, V is 3 bases shorter and J is 7 bases shorter, with 7 bases between their ends.